The 28 T cell receptor beta chains listed next were all sequenced from one sample in a study of radiation and T cells in renal cell carcinoma. Regarding time point: blood 2 weeks post-SBRT. This sample's treatment: 15 Gy SBRT to primary tumor, nephrectomy 4 weeks later. Data came from immunoSEQ multiplex PCR; TCRdb stores just in-frame clones and leaves some out. Among about 130,000 clones listed, approximately 75% were seen once. The sequencing here drew on blood, taken from a patient whose treatment included radiotherapy and nephrectomy. The receptors were sampled from a woman in her sixties or seventies with renal cell carcinoma.

This clone was recorded a few times. The chain combines TRBV6-1 with TRBJ1-5, with TRBD1 matching 8 bases. The V gene end was trimmed by 5 bases and the J gene end by 4 bases; junction bases not matched to a gene: 7. The CDR3 length is 15 residues. Looked up from germline, CDR1 is MNHNS and CDR2 is SASEGT. This chain's CDR3 is CASSLTGGWNQPQHF. In DNA form, the CDR3 reads TGTGCCAGCAGTCTAACAGGGGGTTGGAATCAGCCCCAGCATTTT.

This chain uses TRBV28 with TRBJ1-5, with D tentatively TRBD1 (6 bases). Germline V CDR1 and CDR2: MDHEN, SYDVKM. This CDR3 is 20 amino acids long. The ends were cut back, 2 bases at V and 7 bases at J, with 30 bases in the middle. CDR3 loop: CASSLKLVEWLQGQEQPQHF. The CDR3 nucleotides are TGTGCCAGCAGTTTAAAGCTAGTAGAGTGGCTTCAGGGGCAAGAACAGCCCCAGCATTTT. The full variable domain, with the rest looked up from reference TRBV28 and TRBJ1-5, is DVKVTQSSRYLVKRTGEKVFLECVQDMDHENMFWYRQDPGLGLRLIYFSYDVKMKEKGDIPEGYSVSREKKERFSLILESASTNQTSMYLCASSLKLVEWLQGQEQPQHFGDGTRLSIL.

The chain links TRBV5-6 to TRBJ1-6; D is possibly TRBD1 (5 bases). The CDR3 length is 14 residues. Trimming took off 0 bases at V and 9 bases at J, with 10 bases between the two ends. Looked up from germline, CDR1 is SGHDT and CDR2 is YYEEEE. This chain's CDR3 is CASSLVSGTSPLHF. The DNA for the CDR3 is TGTGCCAGCAGCTTGGTTTCAGGGACTTCACCCCTCCACTTT.

This clone has more than one count but fewer than ten. The chain recombines TRBV7-9 with TRBJ2-2; tentative D call: TRBD1 (5 bases). Germline V CDR1 and CDR2: SEHNR, FQNEAQ (reference sequence). The V end lost 3 bases, the J end lost 3 bases, and 8 bases lay between the germline ends. This CDR3 is built from 14 residues. The CDR3, as DNA: TGTGCCAGCAGCTTTAAGACAGACACCGGGGAGCTGTTTTTT. Translating it yields CASSFKTDTGELFF.

V gene TRBV19 combines with J gene TRBJ1-1; 7 bases agree with TRBD1. V lost 7 bases, J lost 0 bases, and 5 bases stayed unmatched. Germline CDR1 reads LNHDA; CDR2 reads SQIVND (reference sequence). The CDR3 is 14 residues long. The CDR3 here is CASTLDRVNTEAFF. In DNA, the CDR3 is TGTGCCAGTACCCTAGACAGGGTGAACACTGAAGCTTTCTTT. Based on the CDR3 plus reference TRBV19 and TRBJ1-1, the full variable domain is DGGITQSPKYLFRKEGQNVTLSCEQNLNHDAMYWYRQDPGQGLRLIYYSQIVNDFQKGDIAEGYSVSREKKESFPLTVTSAQKNPTAFYLCASTLDRVNTEAFFGQGTRLTVV.

This chain uses TRBV19 with TRBJ1-2; 8 bases fit TRBD1. This CDR3 comprises 14 residues. Germline V gene data show CDR1 as LNHDA and CDR2 as SQIVND (reference sequence). Unmatched junction bases numbered 6, after V lost 3 bases and J lost 6 bases. CDR3 sequence: CASSIAGQGDGYTF. The CDR3 coding sequence is TGTGCCAGTAGTATTGCCGGACAGGGCGATGGCTACACCTTC. Variable domain in full (rest from reference TRBV19 and TRBJ1-2): DGGITQSPKYLFRKEGQNVTLSCEQNLNHDAMYWYRQDPGQGLRLIYYSQIVNDFQKGDIAEGYSVSREKKESFPLTVTSAQKNPTAFYLCASSIAGQGDGYTFGSGTRLTVV.

The rearrangement links TRBV9 to TRBJ2-2; 9 nucleotides line up with TRBD2. The CDR3 sequence is 17 residues long. Germline CDR1 SGDLS, CDR2 YYNGEE. With V trimmed by 0 bases and J by 4 bases, 7 bases remained unmatched. The DNA of the CDR3 is TGTGCCAGCAGCGTAGCGAGGCGGGAGGGTCTCACCGGGGAGCTGTTTTTT. Protein sequence: CASSVARREGLTGELFF.

A few counts support this clone. The rearrangement links TRBV2 to TRBJ1-5; D unresolved. The ends were cut back, 7 bases at V and 0 bases at J, with 10 bases in the middle. CDR1 is SNHLY, CDR2 FYNNEI, per germline. This CDR3 has 14 amino acids. DNA for the CDR3: TGTGCCAGCAACCCGGCATTTAGCAATCAGCCCCAGCATTTT. Its protein is CASNPAFSNQPQHF.

This chain links TRBV10-3 with TRBJ2-7; no clear D. The length of the CDR3 is 12 residues. CDR1 is ENHRY, CDR2 SYGVKD, per germline. The ends were cut back, 3 bases at V and 0 bases at J, with 3 bases in the middle. CDR3 DNA: TGTGCCATCAGTGACCACTCCTACGAGCAGTACTTC. This translates into CAISDHSYEQYF.

The genes are TRBV18 and TRBJ2-7, with unresolved D. V was cut by 3 bases and J by 4 bases, with 13 bases left in between. The CDR3 runs to 14 residues. Germline loops: CDR1 KGHSH, CDR2 LQKENI. CDR3: CASSPTDDGYEQYF. CDR3 nucleotide sequence: TGTGCCAGCTCACCCACCGACGACGGGTACGAGCAGTACTTC.

This clone has more than one count but fewer than ten. This rearrangement joins TRBV6-6 to TRBJ2-3; perhaps TRBD2 as D (6 bases). V was trimmed by 0 bases and J by 6 bases, leaving 13 bases between them. The germline gives CDR1 MNHNY, CDR2 SVGAGI (reference sequence). This CDR3 contains 15 residues. The CDR3 DNA reads as TGTGCCAGCAGTTACTCGCTAGCGCGACGGGATACGCAGTATTTT. Residues: CASSYSLARRDTQYF.

The CDR3 DNA sequence: TGTGCCATCAGTGTTCTCGCTAGCGGGGGGTCCACAGATACGCAGTATTTT. The encoded protein is CAISVLASGGSTDTQYF. The chain couples TRBV10-3 to TRBJ2-3; TRBD2 matches 11 bases. V gave up 4 bases and J gave up 2 bases; unmatched junction bases: 8. The CDR3 loop spans 17 amino acids. CDR1 ENHRY and CDR2 SYGVKD come from the germline V gene.

The V and J genes are TRBV4-3 and TRBJ1-4, with a weak D call TRBD1 (5 bases). The CDR3 sequence is 16 residues long. V was shortened by 1 base and J by 4 bases, with 13 bases between the two germline ends. In germline, CDR1 is LGHNA, CDR2 YSLEER. The CDR3 loop reads CASSQGYWGVNEKLFF. The CDR3 coding sequence is TGCGCCAGCAGCCAAGGATATTGGGGGGTTAATGAAAAACTGTTTTTT.

This chain uses TRBV5-4 with TRBJ1-2, with D unclear. CDR1 and CDR2 from the germline V gene are SGHNT and YYREEE (reference sequence). V lost 4 bases, J lost 4 bases, and 17 bases lay in between. The CDR3 is 15 residues long. The CDR3 loop is CASSAPPGAGYGYTF. CDR3 in DNA: TGTGCCAGCAGCGCCCCCCCCGGAGCGGGCTATGGCTACACCTTC. Drawing the rest from reference TRBV5-4 and TRBJ1-2, the complete variable domain is ETGVTQSPTHLIKTRGQQVTLRCSSQSGHNTVSWYQQALGQGPQFIFQYYREEENGRGNFPPRFSGLQFPNYSSELNVNALELDDSALYLCASSAPPGAGYGYTFGSGTRLTVV.

This clone was counted only a few times. This chain joins TRBV5-1 and TRBJ1-5, with 10 nucleotides matching TRBD1. The CDR3 has 16 amino acids. The V segment lost 4 bases and the J segment 6 bases; nucleotides outside the gene matches: 10. Looked up from germline, CDR1 is SGHRS and CDR2 is YFSETQ. The CDR3 nucleotides are TGCGCCAGCAGCCCTGGGGACAGGGGAAGTTCTCAGCCCCAGCATTTT. It encodes CASSPGDRGSSQPQHF.

This clone has just one count. This chain links TRBV6-5 with TRBJ2-7, with unresolved D. This CDR3 has 13 amino acids. Trimming cost V 0 bases and J 9 bases, with 12 bases left between them. Germline CDR1 MNHEY, CDR2 SVGAGI. CDR3 region: CASSYSGTARQYF. CDR3 nucleotides: TGTGCCAGCAGTTACTCCGGAACGGCGAGGCAGTACTTC.

The J gene is TRBJ2-3, the V gene TRBV7-3; TRBD2 aligns across 8 bases. Trimming cost V 5 bases and J 4 bases; bases outside gene matches: 8. CDR1 and CDR2 from the germline V gene are SGHTA and FQGTGA. This CDR3 contains 15 residues. As DNA, the CDR3 is TGTGCCAGCAGCCTTACTAGCGGTCATTCAGATACGCAGTATTTT. This encodes CASSLTSGHSDTQYF. The whole variable domain, filled in from reference TRBV7-3 and TRBJ2-3, reads GAGVSQTPSNKVTEKGKYVELRCDPISGHTALYWYRQSLGQGPEFLIYFQGTGAADDSGLPNDRFFAVRPEGSVSTLKIQRTERGDSAVYLCASSLTSGHSDTQYFGPGTRLTVL.

This clone was observed a handful of times. This chain uses TRBV2 with TRBJ2-7; D gene uncertain. Germline loops: CDR1 SNHLY, CDR2 FYNNEI. The CDR3 totals 15 residues. Trimming left V 8 bases short and J 2 bases short, with 19 bases between. The CDR3 sequence: CASLGETHPAYEQYF. DNA for the CDR3: TGTGCCAGCTTAGGAGAGACCCACCCTGCCTACGAGCAGTACTTC.

The CDR3 bases are TGTGCCAGAAGCCCTAGGGGACACCCTAACTATGGCTACACCTTC. Encoded protein: CARSPRGHPNYGYTF. V and J are TRBV5-3 and TRBJ1-2, with a tentative D call TRBD1 (6 bases). TRBV5-3 is designated an ORF whose function remains uncertain. This CDR3 has 15 residues. V lost 4 bases and J lost 0, with 13 bases in between.

The chain couples TRBV5-5 to TRBJ1-1, with TRBD1 as a possible D gene (6 bases). Per germline, CDR1 SGHKS and CDR2 YYEKEE (reference sequence). Trimming shortened V by 1 base and J by 3 bases, and 16 bases separated the two germline ends. CDR3 length: 16 residues. CDR3 sequence (DNA): TGTGCCAGCAGCTTGAACAACAGGGTATGGGACACTGAAGCTTTCTTT. Amino acid sequence: CASSLNNRVWDTEAFF.

This clone was counted only a few times. The chain recombines TRBV28 with TRBJ1-1, with D perhaps matching TRBD1 (5 bases). Per germline, CDR1 MDHEN and CDR2 SYDVKM. The CDR3 length is 12 residues. Trimming left V 4 bases short and J 11 bases short, with 14 bases between. Written as DNA, the CDR3 is TGTGCCAGCAGTTCAGAGACAGTTAGGGCTTTCTTT. It yields the protein CASSSETVRAFF.

V and J are TRBV30 and TRBJ2-7; TRBD1 might be the D (5 bases). The V and J ends lost 4 bases and 1 base respectively, with 11 bases between them. Germline-derived CDR1 and CDR2 are GTSNPN and SVGIG (reference sequence). The CDR3 sequence is 13 residues long. Here the CDR3 DNA reads TGTGCCTGGACTACCGACAGTTCCTACGAGCAGTACTTC. Its translation: CAWTTDSSYEQYF.

The rearrangement joins TRBV19 to TRBJ2-5; TRBD1 matches at 7 bases. Per germline, CDR1 LNHDA and CDR2 SQIVND (reference sequence). The CDR3 runs to 15 residues. Unmatched junction bases numbered 12, after V lost 6 bases and J lost 5 bases. CDR3 protein: CASRLRQGGGETQYF. In nucleotides, the CDR3 is TGTGCCAGTAGGCTACGACAGGGCGGTGGGGAGACCCAGTACTTC.

The chain recombines TRBV11-3 with TRBJ2-3, with 7 bases matching TRBD2. The CDR3 covers 14 residues. Germline CDR1 reads SGHNT; CDR2 reads YENEEA. V lost 5 bases and J lost 2; bases outside the gene matches: 4. The CDR3 DNA reads as TGTGCCAGCAGCCGCGGGGGTTACACAGATACGCAGTATTTT. Its translation: CASSRGGYTDTQYF.

The V gene is TRBV28, the J gene TRBJ2-7, with TRBD2 as a possible D gene (5 bases). Germline V gene lookup returns CDR1 MDHEN and CDR2 SYDVKM. The length of the CDR3 is 16 residues. V was clipped by 5 bases and J by 3 bases, with 20 bases between them. CDR3 sequence: CASSTYLTPGNYEQYF. CDR3 bases: TGTGCCAGCAGTACCTATTTAACACCGGGAAACTACGAGCAGTACTTC.

This chain joins TRBV6-5 and TRBJ1-1; 7 bases are shared with TRBD1. V gave up 6 bases and J gave up 1 base; unmatched junction bases: 2. The CDR3 sequence is 13 residues long. Germline V lookup: CDR1 MNHEY, CDR2 SVGAGI. In DNA form, the CDR3 reads TGTGCCAGCAGCCGACAGGGGAACACTGAAGCTTTCTTT. This gives the protein CASSRQGNTEAFF.

The chain is built from TRBV27 and TRBJ1-1, with a tentative D call TRBD1 (6 bases). V dropped 2 bases and J dropped 4 bases, with 11 bases sitting between them. The CDR3 runs to 14 residues. The germline V gene encodes CDR1 MNHEY and CDR2 SMNVEV (reference sequence). Written as DNA, the CDR3 is TGTGCCAGCAGTTTAGAGGGGGGGAGCACTGAAGCTTTCTTT. Protein sequence: CASSLEGGSTEAFF.

The rearrangement links TRBV6-1 to TRBJ2-2; 7 bases map to TRBD1. This CDR3 is built from 15 residues. The junction had 7 bases not matched to a gene; V was cut back by 4 bases and J by 5 bases. Germline V gene sequence: CDR1 MNHNS, CDR2 SASEGT. The CDR3 nucleotides read TGTGCCAGCAGTGTAGACAGGGCTGGAACCGGGGAGCTGTTTTTT. The encoded protein is CASSVDRAGTGELFF.